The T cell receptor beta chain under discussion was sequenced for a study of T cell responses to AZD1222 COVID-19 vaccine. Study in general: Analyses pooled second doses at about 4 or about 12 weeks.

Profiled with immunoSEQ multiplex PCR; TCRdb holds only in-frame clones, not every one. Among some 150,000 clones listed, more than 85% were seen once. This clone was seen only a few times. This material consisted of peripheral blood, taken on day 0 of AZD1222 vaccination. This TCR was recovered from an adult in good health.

CDR3 sequence reads: CASRADYARREQFF. The CDR3 DNA reads TGTGCCAGCAGGGCGGACTACGCCCGGCGGGAGCAGTTCTTC. The chain links TRBV5-4 to TRBJ2-1; maybe TRBD2 (6 bases). Germline V CDR1 and CDR2: SGHNT, YYREEE (reference sequence). The CDR3 has 14 residues. Trimming removed 5 bases at V and 10 bases at J, with 19 bases between.